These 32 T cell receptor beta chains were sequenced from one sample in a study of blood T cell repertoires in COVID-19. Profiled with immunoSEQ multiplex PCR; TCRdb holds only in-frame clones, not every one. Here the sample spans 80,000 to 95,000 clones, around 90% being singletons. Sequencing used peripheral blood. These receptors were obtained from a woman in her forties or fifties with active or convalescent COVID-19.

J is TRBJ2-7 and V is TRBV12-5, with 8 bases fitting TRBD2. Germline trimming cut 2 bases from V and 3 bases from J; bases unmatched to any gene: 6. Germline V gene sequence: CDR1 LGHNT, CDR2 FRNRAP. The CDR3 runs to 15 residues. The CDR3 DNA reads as TGTGCTAGTGGTTTGCAGGAGCGGGGGAACTACGAGCAGTACTTC. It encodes CASGLQERGNYEQYF. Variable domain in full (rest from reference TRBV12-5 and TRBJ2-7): DARVTQTPRHKVTEMGQEVTMRCQPILGHNTVFWYRQTMMQGLELLAYFRNRAPLDDSGMPKDRFSAEMPDATLATLKIQPSEPRDSAVYFCASGLQERGNYEQYFGPGTRLTVT.

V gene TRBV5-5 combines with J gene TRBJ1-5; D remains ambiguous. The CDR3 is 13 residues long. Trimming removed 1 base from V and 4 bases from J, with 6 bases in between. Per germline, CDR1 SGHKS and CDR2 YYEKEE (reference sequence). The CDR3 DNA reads TGTGCCAGCAGCTTGAGAGCGAATCAGCCCCAGCATTTT. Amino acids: CASSLRANQPQHF.

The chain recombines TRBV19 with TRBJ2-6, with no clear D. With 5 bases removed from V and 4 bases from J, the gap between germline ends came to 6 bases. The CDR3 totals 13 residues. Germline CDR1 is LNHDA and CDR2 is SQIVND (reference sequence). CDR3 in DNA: TGTGCCAGTAGTGGCCCAGGGGCCAACGTCCTGACTTTC. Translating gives CASSGPGANVLTF. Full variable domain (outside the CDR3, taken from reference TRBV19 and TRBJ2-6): DGGITQSPKYLFRKEGQNVTLSCEQNLNHDAMYWYRQDPGQGLRLIYYSQIVNDFQKGDIAEGYSVSREKKESFPLTVTSAQKNPTAFYLCASSGPGANVLTFGAGSRLTVL.

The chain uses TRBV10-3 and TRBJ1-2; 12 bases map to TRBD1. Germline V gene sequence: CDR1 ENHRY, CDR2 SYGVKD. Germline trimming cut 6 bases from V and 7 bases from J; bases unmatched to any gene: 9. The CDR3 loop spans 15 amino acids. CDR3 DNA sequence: TGTGCCATCAGGACGTCGGGACAGGGGGCAGGTGGCTACACCTTC. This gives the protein CAIRTSGQGAGGYTF.

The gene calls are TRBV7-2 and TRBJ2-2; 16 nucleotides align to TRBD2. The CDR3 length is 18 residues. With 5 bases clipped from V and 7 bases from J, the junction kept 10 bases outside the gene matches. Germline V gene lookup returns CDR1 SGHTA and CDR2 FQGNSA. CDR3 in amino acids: CASSPPGLAGGSGGELFF. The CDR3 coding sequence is TGTGCCAGCAGCCCCCCGGGACTAGCGGGGGGGTCTGGCGGGGAGCTGTTTTTT. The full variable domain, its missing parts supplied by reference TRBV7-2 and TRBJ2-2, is GAGVSQSPSNKVTEKGKDVELRCDPISGHTALYWYRQSLGQGLEFLIYFQGNSAPDKSGLPSDRFSAERTGGSVSTLTIQRTQQEDSAVYLCASSPPGLAGGSGGELFFGEGSRLTVL.

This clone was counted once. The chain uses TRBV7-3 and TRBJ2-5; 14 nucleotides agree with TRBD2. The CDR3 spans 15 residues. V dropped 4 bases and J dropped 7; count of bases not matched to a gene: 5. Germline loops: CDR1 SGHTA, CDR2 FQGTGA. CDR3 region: CASSSSGTSGGTQYF. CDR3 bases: TGTGCCAGCAGCTCCTCCGGGACTAGCGGGGGGACCCAGTACTTC.

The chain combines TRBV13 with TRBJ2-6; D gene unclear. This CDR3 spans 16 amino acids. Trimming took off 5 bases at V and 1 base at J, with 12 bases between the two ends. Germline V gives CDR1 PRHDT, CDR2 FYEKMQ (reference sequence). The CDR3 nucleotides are TGTGCCAGCAGCCCAAATGGAGTGTCTGGGGCCAACGTCCTGACTTTC. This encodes CASSPNGVSGANVLTF. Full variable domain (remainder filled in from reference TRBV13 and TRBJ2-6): AAGVIQSPRHLIKEKRETATLKCYPIPRHDTVYWYQQGPGQDPQFLISFYEKMQSDKGSIPDRFSAQQFSDYHSELNMSSLELGDSALYFCASSPNGVSGANVLTFGAGSRLTVL.

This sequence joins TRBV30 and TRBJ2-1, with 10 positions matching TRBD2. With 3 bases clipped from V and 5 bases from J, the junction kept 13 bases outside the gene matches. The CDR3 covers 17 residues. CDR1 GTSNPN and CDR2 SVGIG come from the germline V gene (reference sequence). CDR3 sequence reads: CAWRPSPGTSVNNEQFF. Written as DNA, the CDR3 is TGTGCCTGGAGGCCTAGCCCCGGGACTAGCGTTAACAATGAGCAGTTCTTC.

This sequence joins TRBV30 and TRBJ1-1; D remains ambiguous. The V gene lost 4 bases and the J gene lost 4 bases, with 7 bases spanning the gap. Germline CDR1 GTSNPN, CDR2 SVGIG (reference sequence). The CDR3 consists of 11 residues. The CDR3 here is CAWTEGTEAFF. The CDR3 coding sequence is TGTGCCTGGACTGAGGGCACTGAAGCTTTCTTT.

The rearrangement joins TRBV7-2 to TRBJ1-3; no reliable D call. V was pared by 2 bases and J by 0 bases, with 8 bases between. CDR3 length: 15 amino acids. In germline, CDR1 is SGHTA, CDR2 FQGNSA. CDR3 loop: CASSLHTRSGNTIYF. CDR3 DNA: TGTGCCAGCAGCTTACACACACGCTCTGGAAACACCATATATTTT.

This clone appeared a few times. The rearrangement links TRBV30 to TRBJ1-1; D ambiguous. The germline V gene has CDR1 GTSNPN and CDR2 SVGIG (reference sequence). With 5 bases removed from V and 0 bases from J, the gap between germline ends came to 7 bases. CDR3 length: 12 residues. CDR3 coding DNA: TGTGCCTGGCAGTCCATGAACACTGAAGCTTTCTTT. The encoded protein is CAWQSMNTEAFF.

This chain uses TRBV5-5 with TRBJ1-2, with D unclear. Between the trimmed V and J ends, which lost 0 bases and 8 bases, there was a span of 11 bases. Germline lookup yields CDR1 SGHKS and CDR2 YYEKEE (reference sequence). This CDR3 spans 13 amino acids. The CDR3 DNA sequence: TGTGCCAGCAGCTTGGCGTCCCTCGGGGGCTACACCTTC. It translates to CASSLASLGGYTF.

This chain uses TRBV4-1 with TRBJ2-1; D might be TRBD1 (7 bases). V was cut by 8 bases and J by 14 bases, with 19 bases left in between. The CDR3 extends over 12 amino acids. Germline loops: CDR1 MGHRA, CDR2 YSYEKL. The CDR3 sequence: CASPGRGGNKFF. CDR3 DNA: TGCGCCAGCCCCGGGAGAGGGGGCAATAAGTTCTTC.

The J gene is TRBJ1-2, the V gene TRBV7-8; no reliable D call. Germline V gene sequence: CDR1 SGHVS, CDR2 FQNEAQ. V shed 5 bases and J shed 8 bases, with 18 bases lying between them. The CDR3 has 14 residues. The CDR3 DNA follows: TGTGCCAGCAGCCCTCAAGGAGGAGTGAGGGGCTACACCTTC. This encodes CASSPQGGVRGYTF.

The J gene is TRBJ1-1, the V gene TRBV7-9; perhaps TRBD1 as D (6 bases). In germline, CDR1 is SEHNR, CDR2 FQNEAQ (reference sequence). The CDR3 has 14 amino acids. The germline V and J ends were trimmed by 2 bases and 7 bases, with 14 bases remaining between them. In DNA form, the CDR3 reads TGTGCCAGCAGCTTAATTGGGACACCGGTTGAAGCTTTCTTT. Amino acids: CASSLIGTPVEAFF.

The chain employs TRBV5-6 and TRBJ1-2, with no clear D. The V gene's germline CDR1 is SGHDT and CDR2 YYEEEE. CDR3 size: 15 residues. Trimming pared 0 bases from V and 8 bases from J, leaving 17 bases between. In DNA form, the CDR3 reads TGTGCCAGCAGCTTGGGTGCAGCTCTATTGGGCGGCTACACCTTC. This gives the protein CASSLGAALLGGYTF.

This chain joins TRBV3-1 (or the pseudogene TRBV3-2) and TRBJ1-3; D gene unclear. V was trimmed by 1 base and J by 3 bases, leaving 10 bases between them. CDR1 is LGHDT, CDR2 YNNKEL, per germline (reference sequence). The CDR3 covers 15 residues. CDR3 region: CASSQVEPVGNTIYF. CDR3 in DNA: TGTGCCAGCAGCCAAGTGGAGCCAGTTGGAAACACCATATATTTT.

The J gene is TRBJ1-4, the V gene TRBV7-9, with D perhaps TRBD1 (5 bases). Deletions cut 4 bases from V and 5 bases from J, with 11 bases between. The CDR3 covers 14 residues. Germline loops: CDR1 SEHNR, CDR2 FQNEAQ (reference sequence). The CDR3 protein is CASSSARGNEKLFF. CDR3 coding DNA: TGTGCCAGCAGCTCCGCTAGGGGAAATGAAAAACTGTTTTTT.

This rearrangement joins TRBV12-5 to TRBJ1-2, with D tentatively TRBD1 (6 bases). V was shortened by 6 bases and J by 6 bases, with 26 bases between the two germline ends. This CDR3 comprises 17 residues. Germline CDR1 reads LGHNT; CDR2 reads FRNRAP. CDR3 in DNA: TGTGCTAGTGGCCTTCCCCCCCAACCGGGACACAAGGATGGCTACACCTTC. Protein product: CASGLPPQPGHKDGYTF. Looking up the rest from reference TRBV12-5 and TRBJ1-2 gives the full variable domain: DARVTQTPRHKVTEMGQEVTMRCQPILGHNTVFWYRQTMMQGLELLAYFRNRAPLDDSGMPKDRFSAEMPDATLATLKIQPSEPRDSAVYFCASGLPPQPGHKDGYTFGSGTRLTVV.

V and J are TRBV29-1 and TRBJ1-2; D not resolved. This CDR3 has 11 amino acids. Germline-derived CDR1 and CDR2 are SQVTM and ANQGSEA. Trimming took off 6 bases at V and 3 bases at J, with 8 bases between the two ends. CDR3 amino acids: CSVLRDYGYTF. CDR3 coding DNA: TGCAGCGTGCTGCGGGACTATGGCTACACCTTC. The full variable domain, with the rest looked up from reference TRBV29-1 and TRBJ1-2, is SAVISQKPSRDICQRGTSLTIQCQVDSQVTMMFWYRQQPGQSLTLIATANQGSEATYESGFVIDKFPISRPNLTFSTLTVSNMSPEDSSIYLCSVLRDYGYTFGSGTRLTVV.

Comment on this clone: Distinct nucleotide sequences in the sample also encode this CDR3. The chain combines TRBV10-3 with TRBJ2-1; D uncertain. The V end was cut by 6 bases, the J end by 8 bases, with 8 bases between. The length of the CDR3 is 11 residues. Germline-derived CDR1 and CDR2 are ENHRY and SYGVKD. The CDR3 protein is CAISGGDEQFF. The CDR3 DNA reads TGTGCCATCAGCGGTGGAGATGAGCAGTTCTTC.

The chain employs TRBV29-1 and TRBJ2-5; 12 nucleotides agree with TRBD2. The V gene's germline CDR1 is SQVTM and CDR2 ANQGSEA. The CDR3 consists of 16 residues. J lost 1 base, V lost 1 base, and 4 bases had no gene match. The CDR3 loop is CSVEGRLAGAQETQYF. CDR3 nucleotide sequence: TGCAGCGTTGAAGGTCGACTAGCGGGGGCCCAAGAGACCCAGTACTTC.

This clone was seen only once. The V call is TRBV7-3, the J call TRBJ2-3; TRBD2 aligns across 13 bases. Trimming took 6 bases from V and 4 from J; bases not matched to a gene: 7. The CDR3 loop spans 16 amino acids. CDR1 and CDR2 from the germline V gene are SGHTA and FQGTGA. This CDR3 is CASSLGTSGAADTQYF. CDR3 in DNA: TGTGCCAGCAGTCTTGGGACTAGCGGGGCCGCAGATACGCAGTATTTT.

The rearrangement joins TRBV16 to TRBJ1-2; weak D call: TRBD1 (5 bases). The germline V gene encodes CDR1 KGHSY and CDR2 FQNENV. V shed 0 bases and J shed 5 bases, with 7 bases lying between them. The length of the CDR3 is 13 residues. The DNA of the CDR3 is TGTGCCAGCAGCCAATCACGACAGTATGGCTACACCTTC. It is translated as CASSQSRQYGYTF.

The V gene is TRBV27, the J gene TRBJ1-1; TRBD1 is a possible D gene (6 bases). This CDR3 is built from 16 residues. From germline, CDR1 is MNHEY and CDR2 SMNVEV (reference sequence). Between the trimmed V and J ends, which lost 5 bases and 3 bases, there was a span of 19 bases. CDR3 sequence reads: CASSPRTAPRDTEAFF. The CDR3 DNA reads TGTGCCAGCAGTCCGCGGACAGCCCCGCGGGACACTGAAGCTTTCTTT.

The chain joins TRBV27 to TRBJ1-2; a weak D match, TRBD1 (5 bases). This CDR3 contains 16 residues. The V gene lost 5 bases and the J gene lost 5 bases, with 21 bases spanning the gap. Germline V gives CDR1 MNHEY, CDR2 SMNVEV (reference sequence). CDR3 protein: CASSRQYLPSAYGYTF. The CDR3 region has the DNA TGTGCCAGCAGTCGACAGTATCTCCCTTCCGCTTATGGCTACACCTTC.

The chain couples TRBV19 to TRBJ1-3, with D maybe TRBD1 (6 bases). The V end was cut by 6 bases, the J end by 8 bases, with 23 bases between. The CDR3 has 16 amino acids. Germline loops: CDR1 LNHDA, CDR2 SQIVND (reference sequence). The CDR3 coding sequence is TGTGCCAGTAGGCAAGCGGGGACAAAATCGTGGGACACCATATATTTT. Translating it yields CASRQAGTKSWDTIYF.

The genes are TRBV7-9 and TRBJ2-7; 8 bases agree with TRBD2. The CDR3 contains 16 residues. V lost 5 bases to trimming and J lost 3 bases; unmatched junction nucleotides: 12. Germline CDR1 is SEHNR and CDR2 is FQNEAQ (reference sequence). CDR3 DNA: TGTGCCAGCAGCCCAGGGACTAGAGGGAAACTCTACGAGCAGTACTTC. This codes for CASSPGTRGKLYEQYF.

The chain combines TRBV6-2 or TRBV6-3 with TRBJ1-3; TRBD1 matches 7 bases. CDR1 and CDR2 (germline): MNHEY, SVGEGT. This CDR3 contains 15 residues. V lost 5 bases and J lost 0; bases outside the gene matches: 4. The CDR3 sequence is CASSPTGSSGNTIYF. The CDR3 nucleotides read TGTGCCAGCAGTCCGACAGGGAGCTCTGGAAACACCATATATTTT.

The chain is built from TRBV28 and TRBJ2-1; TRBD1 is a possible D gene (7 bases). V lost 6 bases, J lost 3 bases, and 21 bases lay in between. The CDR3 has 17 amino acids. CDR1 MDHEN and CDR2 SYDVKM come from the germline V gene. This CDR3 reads CASRKQGSGAIYNEQFF. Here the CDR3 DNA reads TGTGCCAGCAGAAAACAGGGGTCGGGGGCTATCTACAATGAGCAGTTCTTC.

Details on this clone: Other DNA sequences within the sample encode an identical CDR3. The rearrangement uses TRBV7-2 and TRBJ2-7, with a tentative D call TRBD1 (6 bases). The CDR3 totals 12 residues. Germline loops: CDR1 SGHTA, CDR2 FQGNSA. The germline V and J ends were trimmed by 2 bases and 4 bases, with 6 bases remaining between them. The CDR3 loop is CASSLQGYEQYF. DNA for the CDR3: TGTGCCAGCAGCTTACAGGGGTACGAGCAGTACTTC. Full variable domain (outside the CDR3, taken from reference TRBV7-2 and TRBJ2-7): GAGVSQSPSNKVTEKGKDVELRCDPISGHTALYWYRQSLGQGLEFLIYFQGNSAPDKSGLPSDRFSAERTGGSVSTLTIQRTQQEDSAVYLCASSLQGYEQYFGPGTRLTVT.

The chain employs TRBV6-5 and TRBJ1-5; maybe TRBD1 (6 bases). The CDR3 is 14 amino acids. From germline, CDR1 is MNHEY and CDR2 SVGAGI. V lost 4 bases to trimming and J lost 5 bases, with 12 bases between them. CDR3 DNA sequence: TGTGCCAGCAGTTGGACAGCTGGGGATCAGCCCCAGCATTTT. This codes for CASSWTAGDQPQHF.